Here is one T cell receptor beta chain with its context. Antigen specificity is unknown. The junction does not match germline at one end; this may be a read error. Sorting recovered naive CD8 T cells on a CD8+CD4-CCR7+CD45RA+ profile. The sample belongs to a study of molecular identifiers for immune sequencing clone quantification. Germline-derived CDR1 and CDR2 are SGHTA and FQGNSA. The CDR3 runs to 15 residues. Previously described methods and listed TCR primers were employed for the bulk TCR libraries. TCRdb passed the PCR reads through MiXCR, listing each CDR3 protein once. The profile shows more than 550,000 distinct CDR3 sequences, around 25% of them singletons. Broader study findings: A single cell's spiked Jurkat TCR RNA was reportedly detectable among one million naive cells.

Sequenced: naive CD8+ T cells from blood, with Jurkat cell RNA spiked in. Sample subset: FACS-sorted CD8+CD4-CCR7+CD45RA+ naive T cells. V usage is TRBV7-2 and J usage is TRBJ2-7, with 9 bases that match TRBD1. This sequence originates from a human donor in good health. Some libraries in this study had Jurkat cell RNA spiked in. Here the CDR3 DNA reads TGTGCCAGCCGCTTGTACCGGGACAGGGACTACGAGCAGTACTTC. The encoded protein is CASRLYRDRDYEQYF.